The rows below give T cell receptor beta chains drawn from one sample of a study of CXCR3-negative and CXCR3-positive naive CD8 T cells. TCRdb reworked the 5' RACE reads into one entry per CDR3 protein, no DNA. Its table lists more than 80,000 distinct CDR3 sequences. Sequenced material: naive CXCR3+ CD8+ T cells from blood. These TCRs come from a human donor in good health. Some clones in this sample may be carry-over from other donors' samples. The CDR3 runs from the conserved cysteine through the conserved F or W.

cdr3_aa: CSAERLTGGPSNQPQHF
v_call: TRBV20-1
j_call: TRBJ1-5

cdr3_aa: CASSSLGTGADYGYTF
v_call: TRBV7-9
j_call: TRBJ1-2

cdr3_aa: CASSSHGANQPQHF
v_call: TRBV7-9
j_call: TRBJ1-5

cdr3_aa: CATWGWLAGAGSYNEQFF
v_call: TRBV6-2/TRBV6-3
j_call: TRBJ2-1

cdr3_aa: CASSRSTGQGEAFF
v_call: TRBV5-1
j_call: TRBJ1-1

cdr3_aa: CSARDAPGEFGAWEQYF
v_call: TRBV20-1
j_call: TRBJ2-7

cdr3_aa: CSAGAGTGGSPLHF
v_call: TRBV20-1
j_call: TRBJ1-6

cdr3_aa: CASSSPPHSGGGADEQYF
v_call: TRBV18
j_call: TRBJ2-7

cdr3_aa: CASSPAGALTDTQYF
v_call: TRBV6-2/TRBV6-3
j_call: TRBJ2-3

cdr3_aa: CASSYSTGWDLREQYF
v_call: TRBV6-5
j_call: TRBJ2-7

cdr3_aa: CASSLVKYEQYF
v_call: TRBV12-3/TRBV12-4
j_call: TRBJ2-7

cdr3_aa: CASRGLAGGPLETQYF
v_call: TRBV27
j_call: TRBJ2-5

cdr3_aa: CASSQEPGAVQPQHF
v_call: TRBV3-1
j_call: TRBJ1-5

cdr3_aa: CASSLGGGGTEAFF
v_call: TRBV27
j_call: TRBJ1-1

cdr3_aa: CASGDTYNEQFF
v_call: TRBV5-6
j_call: TRBJ2-1

cdr3_aa: CASSGKQGPGYNEQFF
v_call: TRBV9
j_call: TRBJ2-1